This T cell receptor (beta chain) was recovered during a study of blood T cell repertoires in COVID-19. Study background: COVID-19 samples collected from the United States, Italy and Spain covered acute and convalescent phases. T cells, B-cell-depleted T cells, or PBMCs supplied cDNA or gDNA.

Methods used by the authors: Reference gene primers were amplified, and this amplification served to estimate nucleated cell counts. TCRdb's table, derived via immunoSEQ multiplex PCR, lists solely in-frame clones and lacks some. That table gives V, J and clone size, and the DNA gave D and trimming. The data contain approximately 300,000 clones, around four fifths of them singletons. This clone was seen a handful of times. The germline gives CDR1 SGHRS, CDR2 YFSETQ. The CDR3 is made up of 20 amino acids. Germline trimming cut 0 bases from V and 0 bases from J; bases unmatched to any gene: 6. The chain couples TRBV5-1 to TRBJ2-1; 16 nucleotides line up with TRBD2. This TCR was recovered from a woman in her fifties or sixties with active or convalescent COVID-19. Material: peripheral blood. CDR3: CASSLAVGTSGRDSYNEQFF. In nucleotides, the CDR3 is TGCGCCAGCAGCTTGGCTGTTGGGACTAGCGGGAGGGACTCCTACAATGAGCAGTTCTTC.